These 19 T cell receptor beta chains originate from one sample sequenced in a study of vaccination and CD4 T cells after COVID-19. Treatment: roughly 10-day PBMC culture with coronavirus spike peptide pools or control peptides (ViraFEST assay). These TCRs are of unknown antigen specificity. Cultured CD4+ T cell DNA was sequenced using the Oncomine TCR Beta short-read assay. A single record per CDR3 protein comes from TCRdb applying MiXCR to the PCR reads. The sample carries under 20,000 distinct CDR3 sequences, around 83% recorded once. Source: CD4+ T cells from blood, cultured in vitro, taken after SARS-CoV-2 vaccination. Source of these receptors: a human donor who received a COVID-19 vaccine.

The V gene is TRBV25-1, the J gene TRBJ1-2; D may be TRBD1 (6 bases). V lost 5 bases and J 4 bases, leaving 14 bases between the germline ends. This CDR3 is 14 amino acids long. Germline CDR1 and CDR2: MGHDK and SYGVNS. The DNA for the CDR3 is TGTGCCAGCAGTTCGCGGACAGCTCTCTATGGCTACACCTTC. Translated: CASSSRTALYGYTF.

By share of the sample, this clonotype is medium-sized. The gene calls are TRBV11-2 and TRBJ1-1, with D perhaps TRBD1 (5 bases). The V end lost 7 bases, the J end lost 4 bases, and 13 bases lay between the germline ends. Germline values: CDR1 SGHAT, CDR2 FQNNGV. The CDR3 totals 13 residues. CDR3 nucleotides: TGTGCCAGCACCTTGACCGGGGGCACTGAAGCTTTCTTT. Protein: CASTLTGGTEAFF. Based on the CDR3 plus reference TRBV11-2 and TRBJ1-1, the full variable domain is EAGVAQSPRYKIIEKRQSVAFWCNPISGHATLYWYQQILGQGPKLLIQFQNNGVVDDSQLPKDRFSAERLKGVDSTLKIQPAKLEDSAVYLCASTLTGGTEAFFGQGTRLTVV.

This clonotype was detected only once. The V and J genes are TRBV7-8 and TRBJ2-5, with no clear D. Trimming removed 8 bases from V and 1 base from J, with 14 bases in between. The CDR3 totals 14 residues. The germline CDR1 and CDR2 sequences are SGHVS and FQNEAQ. CDR3: CASQRGLIQETQYF. The CDR3 nucleotides read TGTGCCAGCCAAAGAGGATTGATCCAAGAGACCCAGTACTTC.

V gene TRBV7-8 combines with J gene TRBJ1-3; 9 bases align to TRBD1. CDR1 SGHVS and CDR2 FQNEAQ come from the germline V gene. V shed 4 bases and J 1 base; nucleotides not matched to a gene: 2. The CDR3 sequence is 15 residues long. The CDR3 protein is CASSWTGDSGNTIYF. The CDR3 DNA is TGTGCCAGCAGCTGGACAGGGGATTCTGGAAACACCATATATTTT. Together with reference TRBV7-8 and TRBJ1-3, the CDR3 gives the full variable domain: GAGVSQSPRYKVAKRGQDVALRCDPISGHVSLFWYQQALGQGPEFLTYFQNEAQLDKSGLPSDRFFAERPEGSVSTLKIQRTQQEDSAVYLCASSWTGDSGNTIYFGEGSWLTVV.

This chain links TRBV6-5 with TRBJ1-4, with a possible D match to TRBD1 (5 bases). Trimming cost V 4 bases and J 7 bases, with 13 bases left between them. CDR3 length: 14 amino acids. Per the germline V gene, CDR1 is MNHEY and CDR2 is SVGAGI. Written as DNA, the CDR3 is TGTGCCAGCAGTTCTCGGGGCGCGGGTGAAAAACTGTTTTTT. Protein sequence: CASSSRGAGEKLFF.

This clonotype has only a few counts. This chain uses TRBV6-2 or TRBV6-3 with TRBJ1-5; D not certain. The CDR3 contains 12 residues. With 7 bases removed from V and 6 bases from J, the gap between germline ends came to 10 bases. Germline V gene lookup returns CDR1 MNHEY and CDR2 SVGEGT. The CDR3 DNA sequence: TGTGCCAGCACCGAAGAAGGTCAGCCCCAGCATTTT. Residues: CASTEEGQPQHF.

In this sample, this clonotype turned up a few times. The V and J genes are TRBV3-1 and TRBJ2-2; possibly TRBD2 for D (6 bases). V was cut by 1 base and J by 4 bases, with 10 bases left in between. CDR3 length: 15 residues. Germline values: CDR1 LGHDT, CDR2 YNNKEL (reference sequence). DNA for the CDR3: TGTGCCAGCAGCCAAGGGGGGGAACTCACCGGGGAGCTGTTTTTT. This sequence encodes CASSQGGELTGELFF.

The chain couples TRBV21-1 to TRBJ2-2; the table's D call, TRBD1, was not checked against the DNA. TRBV21-1 corresponds to a pseudogene. This CDR3 has 15 residues. This chain's CDR3 is CASSKLGGHTGELFF. In DNA, the CDR3 is TGTGCCAGCAGCAAACTCGGGGGACACACCGGGGAGCTGTTTTTT.

J is TRBJ2-1 and V is TRBV6-2 or TRBV6-3; possibly TRBD1 or TRBD2 for D (5 bases each). V lost 10 bases and J 2 bases, leaving 12 bases between the germline ends. The germline CDR1 and CDR2 sequences are MNHEY and SVGEGT. This CDR3 is built from 13 residues. For the CDR3, the DNA is TGTGCCACCTCAGGGAGTCCCTACAATGAGCAGTTCTTC. Translating gives CATSGSPYNEQFF.

This sequence joins TRBV4-1 and TRBJ2-7, with 10 positions matching TRBD1. Germline V gives CDR1 MGHRA, CDR2 YSYEKL. The CDR3 has 15 amino acids. V was pared by 3 bases and J by 3 bases, with 5 bases of the junction left unmatched. In DNA form, the CDR3 reads TGCGCCAGCAGCCAGACCGGGACAGGGGACTACGAGCAGTACTTC. It encodes CASSQTGTGDYEQYF.

This clonotype was seen only a few times. CDR3 in DNA: TGTGCCAGCAGCCGGGACAGGGGATATGGCTACACCTTC. Translation: CASSRDRGYGYTF. The chain recombines TRBV6-1 with TRBJ1-2; 10 bases match TRBD1. The CDR3 sequence is 13 residues long. The germline V gene has CDR1 MNHNS and CDR2 SASEGT. Trimming at V came to 6 bases and at J to 5 bases, leaving 3 bases not matched to a gene.

The J gene is TRBJ1-2, the V gene TRBV19, with 9 bases matching TRBD1. The CDR3 loop spans 16 amino acids. The ends lost 4 bases at V and 0 bases at J; junction bases unmatched: 6. Germline CDR1 reads LNHDA; CDR2 reads SQIVND (reference sequence). This CDR3 is CASSSGTGNSNYGYTF. CDR3 nucleotides: TGTGCCAGTAGTAGCGGGACAGGGAACTCTAACTATGGCTACACCTTC.

The sample holds one count of this clonotype. The chain combines TRBV20-1 with TRBJ1-1; D unresolved. This CDR3 has 13 amino acids. V lost 3 bases to trimming and J lost 0 bases, with 8 bases between them. Germline lookup yields CDR1 DFQATT and CDR2 SNEGSKA (reference sequence). This CDR3 reads CSASPVLNTEAFF. The CDR3 region has the DNA TGCAGTGCTAGTCCGGTTTTGAACACTGAAGCTTTCTTT.

CDR3 nucleotides: TGTGCCAGCAGTCCCCAGGGGTTAAGTAGCACAGATACGCAGTATTTT. Translating it yields CASSPQGLSSTDTQYF. V usage is TRBV12-3 or TRBV12-4 and J usage is TRBJ2-3; a possible D gene is TRBD1 (6 bases). There are 16 residues in the CDR3. Trimming pared 5 bases from V and 0 bases from J, leaving 15 bases between.

The rearrangement links TRBV15 to TRBJ1-2; D is undetermined. V lost 6 bases and J lost 4, with 12 bases in between. Germline V gives CDR1 LNHNV, CDR2 YYDKDF (reference sequence). This CDR3 spans 13 amino acids. CDR3 in amino acids: CATRSQPIYGYTF. DNA of the CDR3: TGTGCCACCAGATCACAGCCCATCTATGGCTACACCTTC.

CDR3 protein: CASSIGRQGNYGYTF. CDR3 DNA: TGCGCCAGCAGCATAGGACGTCAAGGCAACTATGGCTACACCTTC. The J gene is TRBJ1-2, the V gene TRBV5-1; D not resolved. CDR3 length: 15 amino acids. The germline V gene has CDR1 SGHRS and CDR2 YFSETQ. With 4 bases removed from V and 2 bases from J, the gap between germline ends came to 15 bases.

The chain is built from TRBV6-2 or TRBV6-3 and TRBJ2-5; 9 bases map to TRBD2. CDR3 length equals 17 residues. The V gene's germline CDR1 is MNHEY and CDR2 SVGEGT. Unmatched junction bases numbered 11, after V lost 2 bases and J lost 4 bases. The CDR3, as DNA: TGTGCCAGCAGTTACCCAGCTTGGCGGGGGGGCAGAGAGACCCAGTACTTC. Protein product: CASSYPAWRGGRETQYF.

V and J are TRBV6-1 and TRBJ1-6; no firm D call. Trimming shortened V by 6 bases and J by 2 bases, and 2 bases separated the two germline ends. Germline CDR1 and CDR2: MNHNS and SASEGT. The CDR3 spans 12 residues. CDR3 sequence: CASRTYNSPLHF. The CDR3 coding sequence is TGTGCCAGCAGGACCTATAATTCACCCCTCCACTTT.

The V gene is TRBV25-1, the J gene TRBJ2-5; no firm D call. CDR3 length: 17 amino acids. In germline, CDR1 is MGHDK, CDR2 SYGVNS. Trimming took off 5 bases at V and 5 bases at J, with 24 bases between the two ends. This CDR3 reads CASSPLGSGPLSETQYF. The CDR3 DNA sequence: TGTGCCAGCAGTCCCCTTGGCTCAGGACCCTTGTCGGAGACCCAGTACTTC.